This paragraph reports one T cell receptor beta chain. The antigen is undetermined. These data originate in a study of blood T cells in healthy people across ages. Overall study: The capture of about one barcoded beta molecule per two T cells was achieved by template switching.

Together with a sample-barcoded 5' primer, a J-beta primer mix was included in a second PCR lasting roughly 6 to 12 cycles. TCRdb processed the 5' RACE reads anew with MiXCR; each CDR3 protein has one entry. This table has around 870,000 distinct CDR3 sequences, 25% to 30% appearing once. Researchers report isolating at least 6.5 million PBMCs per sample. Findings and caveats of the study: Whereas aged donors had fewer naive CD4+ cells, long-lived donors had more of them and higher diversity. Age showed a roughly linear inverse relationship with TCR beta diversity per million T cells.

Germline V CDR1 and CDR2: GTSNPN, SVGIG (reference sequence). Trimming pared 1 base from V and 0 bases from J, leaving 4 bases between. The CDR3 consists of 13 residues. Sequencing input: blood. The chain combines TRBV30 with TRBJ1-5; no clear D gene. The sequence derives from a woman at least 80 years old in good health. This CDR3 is CAWSALSNQPQHF. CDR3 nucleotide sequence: TGTGCCTGGAGTGCCCTTAGCAATCAGCCCCAGCATTTT.